The source of this T cell receptor (beta chain) is a study of vaccination and CD4 T cells after COVID-19. The treatment is: approximately 10-day PBMC culture with coronavirus spike peptide pools or control peptides (ViraFEST assay). Cultured CD4+ T-cell DNA underwent Oncomine TCR Beta short-read sequencing. In TCRdb, the PCR reads were re-called with MiXCR into one record per CDR3 protein. The sample records more than 15,000 distinct CDR3 sequences, less than 65% being singletons. As to this clonotype: Its antigen is not identified.

CDR1 is SGHAT and CDR2 is FQNNGV in the germline V gene. The CDR3 length is 14 residues. V was cut by 5 bases and J by 7 bases, with 12 bases left in between. The rearrangement uses TRBV11-2 and TRBJ1-6, with D unresolved. The sequence was obtained from a human donor with COVID-19. This specimen consisted of cultured CD4+ T cells from blood, obtained after SARS-CoV-2 vaccination. CDR3 DNA sequence: TGTGCCAGCAGCCTAACGAGGGAGAATTCACCCCTCCACTTT. Residues: CASSLTRENSPLHF.